These 22 T cell receptor beta chains were all obtained from the same sample, sequenced in a study of breast tumors, draining lymph nodes, adjacent tissues. Each CDR3 protein is one row after TCRdb ran MiXCR on the multiplex PCR reads. This table holds 100,000 to 150,000 distinct CDR3 sequences, 20% to 25% found once. Breast cancer patients provided tissue from their axillary draining lymph nodes. Source material: axillary lymph node tissue. The source of these receptors is a female donor with breast cancer. Some clones in this sample may be carry-over from other donors' samples.

This clonotype was counted at least ten times. The chain carries TRBV3-1 and TRBJ2-5, with 8 bases identical to TRBD2. This CDR3 has 14 residues. The V and J ends lost 3 bases and 5 bases, in that order; junction bases with no gene match: 5. Germline V gene lookup returns CDR1 LGHDT and CDR2 YNNKEL (reference sequence). This CDR3 reads CASSQGGRRETQYF. The CDR3 nucleotides read TGTGCCAGCAGCCAGGGCGGGAGGCGGGAGACCCAGTACTTC.

The chain is built from TRBV6-2 or TRBV6-3 and TRBJ2-2; D might be TRBD2 (6 bases). Germline V CDR1 and CDR2: MNHEY, SVGEGT. This CDR3 is 15 amino acids long. The V gene lost 2 bases and the J gene lost 1 base, with 8 bases spanning the gap. CDR3 region: CASSYDGRNTGELFF. The CDR3 DNA is TGTGCCAGCAGTTACGACGGGAGGAACACCGGGGAGCTGTTTTTT.

This clonotype appeared many times. The chain couples TRBV27 to TRBJ2-5, with 12 bases aligning to TRBD1. Germline CDR1 MNHEY, CDR2 SMNVEV (reference sequence). The trim removed 5 bases at V and 5 bases at J, leaving 12 bases unmatched. The CDR3 runs to 17 residues. The CDR3 DNA sequence: TGTGCCAGCAGTATATTGGAGAGGGACAGGGGGCTTGAGACCCAGTACTTC. The encoded protein is CASSILERDRGLETQYF.

This clonotype was seen ten or more times. The rearrangement uses TRBV7-8 and TRBJ2-2, with 7 bases matching TRBD1. Germline V lookup: CDR1 SGHVS, CDR2 FQNEAQ. V was clipped by 5 bases and J by 6 bases; unmatched bases: 15. CDR3 length: 17 residues. The CDR3 DNA follows: TGTGCCAGCAGCCCTCGACAGGGTGCCTCCGGCGCCGGGGAGCTGTTTTTT. Translated: CASSPRQGASGAGELFF.

There are many counts of this clonotype. The chain combines TRBV6-5 with TRBJ2-1; 9 nucleotides match TRBD2. CDR1 is MNHEY, CDR2 SVGAGI, per germline. The CDR3 is 16 amino acids. With V trimmed by 6 bases and J by 4 bases, 10 bases remained unmatched. DNA of the CDR3: TGTGCCAGCAGAGACCAAGCGGGAGGTGGATACAATGAGCAGTTCTTC. This translates into CASRDQAGGGYNEQFF.

V and J are TRBV13 and TRBJ2-1; TRBD2 aligns across 11 bases. The CDR3 sequence is 16 residues long. V trimming: 3 bases; J trimming: 6 bases; junction bases outside the gene matches: 7. Germline V gene sequence: CDR1 PRHDT, CDR2 FYEKMQ (reference sequence). Written as DNA, the CDR3 is TGTGCCAGCAGCTTCATGACTAGCGGGGCCGGCAATGAGCAGTTCTTC. This codes for CASSFMTSGAGNEQFF.

This chain links TRBV25-1 with TRBJ1-5; TRBD1 agrees at 8 bases. Trimming cost V 4 bases and J 9 bases; bases outside gene matches: 8. Germline CDR1 is MGHDK and CDR2 is SYGVNS. CDR3 length: 14 amino acids. This CDR3 reads CASSADRVRRPQHF. The CDR3 coding sequence is TGTGCCAGCAGTGCGGACAGGGTTCGAAGGCCCCAGCATTTT.

This clonotype was observed at least ten times. The chain couples TRBV19 to TRBJ1-2; no definite D call. Trimming stripped 7 bases from V and 4 bases from J, with 13 bases between. The germline V gene has CDR1 LNHDA and CDR2 SQIVND (reference sequence). The CDR3 is 13 residues long. CDR3 bases: TGTGCCAGTACAAGACGAGAAGGCTATGGCTACACCTTC. It codes for CASTRREGYGYTF.

The CDR3 DNA reads as TGTGCCAGCAGACCCTACCCACCCAGAGGCTATGGCTACACCTTC. This gives the protein CASRPYPPRGYGYTF. The V call is TRBV6-2 or TRBV6-3, the J call TRBJ1-2; D not certain. CDR1 and CDR2 (germline): MNHEY, SVGEGT. V was shortened by 6 bases and J by 4 bases, with 18 bases between the two germline ends. The CDR3 runs to 15 residues.

This clonotype occurred many times. The rearrangement uses TRBV6-6 and TRBJ2-7, with 11 bases aligning to TRBD2. Per the germline V gene, CDR1 is MNHNY and CDR2 is SVGAGI (reference sequence). Trimming took 6 bases from V and 2 from J; bases not matched to a gene: 6. There are 15 residues in the CDR3. CDR3 sequence: CASSSGLAGPYEQYF. The DNA for the CDR3 is TGTGCCAGCAGCTCCGGACTAGCGGGCCCCTACGAGCAGTACTTC.

The rearrangement joins TRBV5-6 to TRBJ1-1; D may be TRBD1 (6 bases). Germline-derived CDR1 and CDR2 are SGHDT and YYEEEE. The CDR3 has 15 residues. V gave up 3 bases and J gave up 3 bases, with 15 bases separating them. The CDR3 loop reads CASSYLGGLDTEAFF. CDR3 in DNA: TGTGCCAGCAGCTATTTAGGGGGTCTAGACACTGAAGCTTTCTTT.

For this clonotype: A much larger clone is a single base away; this may be a read error. The chain is built from TRBV7-2 and TRBJ2-3; the D is unclear. CDR1 is SGHTA, CDR2 FQGNSA, per germline. This CDR3 contains 14 residues. The CDR3 sequence is CASGLSAGTDTQYF. In DNA, the CDR3 is TGTGCCAGCGGCTTATCCGCAGGCACAGATACGCAGTATTTT.

In this sample, this clonotype turned up a few times. This may arise from a read error, as a much more abundant clone is one base away. V usage is TRBV7-2 and J usage is TRBJ2-3; the D is unclear. The CDR3 extends over 14 amino acids. CDR1 and CDR2 from the germline V gene are SGHTA and FQGNSA. Trimming removed 3 bases from V and 8 bases from J, with 15 bases in between. CDR3 coding DNA: TGTGCCAGCAGCTTCGGGCTCCCCACGGGTACGCAGTATTTT. It specifies CASSFGLPTGTQYF.

This clonotype was seen repeatedly, ten times or more. The chain is built from TRBV4-2 and TRBJ2-2; D is unresolved. Between the trimmed V and J ends, which lost 1 base and 8 bases, there was a span of 5 bases. CDR1 and CDR2 (germline): LGHNA, YNFKEQ. The CDR3 has 12 amino acids. The CDR3 spells CASSQVPGELFF. DNA of the CDR3: TGTGCCAGCAGCCAAGTCCCAGGGGAGCTGTTTTTT.

The chain carries TRBV19 and TRBJ2-3; D possibly corresponds to TRBD2 (5 bases). V was pared by 1 base and J by 1 base, with 9 bases between. The CDR3 is made up of 15 amino acids. In germline, CDR1 is LNHDA, CDR2 SQIVND (reference sequence). CDR3 amino acids: CASSIGGVGTDTQYF. Here the CDR3 DNA reads TGTGCCAGTAGTATAGGGGGAGTTGGCACAGATACGCAGTATTTT.

This clonotype was seen repeatedly, ten times or more. V usage is TRBV27 and J usage is TRBJ2-7; D tentatively reads TRBD1 or TRBD2 (5 bases each). The CDR3 length is 17 residues. Germline V gene sequence: CDR1 MNHEY, CDR2 SMNVEV (reference sequence). V dropped 3 bases and J dropped 0 bases, with 18 bases sitting between them. The CDR3 region has the DNA TGTGCCAGCAGTTTTGGGGGAGAGACGGCTAACTCCTACGAGCAGTACTTC. Its protein product is CASSFGGETANSYEQYF.

This clonotype was seen repeatedly, ten times or more. This sequence joins TRBV6-5 and TRBJ2-7; D possibly matches TRBD1 or TRBD2 (5 bases each). The V gene's germline CDR1 is MNHEY and CDR2 SVGAGI. The CDR3 has 17 amino acids. Trimming took 5 bases from V and 4 from J, leaving 24 bases between them. The CDR3 sequence is CASSKGRGQLVPYEQYF. CDR3 in DNA: TGTGCCAGCAGTAAAGGACGAGGACAACTAGTCCCGTACGAGCAGTACTTC.

The table lists this clonotype with many counts. This chain connects TRBV30 to TRBJ2-3, with 10 bases aligning to TRBD2. V shed 3 bases, J shed 0 bases, and the junction held 0 bases outside the gene matches. CDR1 and CDR2 (germline): GTSNPN, SVGIG (reference sequence). This CDR3 is 14 amino acids long. This CDR3 is CAWRTSGSTDTQYF. CDR3 nucleotides: TGTGCCTGGAGGACTAGCGGGAGCACAGATACGCAGTATTTT.

This clonotype was detected a few times. Since a much larger clone is just one base distant, this may be a read error. The CDR3 nucleotides are TGTGCCACCAACAGAGCGGGGAGCACAGATACGCAGTATTTT. This encodes CATNRAGSTDTQYF. J is TRBJ2-3 and V is TRBV15; 7 nucleotides align to TRBD2. This CDR3 region has 14 residues. Germline CDR1 reads LNHNV; CDR2 reads YYDKDF (reference sequence). The full variable domain, rest sourced from reference TRBV15 and TRBJ2-3, is DAMVIQNPRYQVTQFGKPVTLSCSQTLNHNVMYWYQQKSSQAPKLLFHYYDKDFNNEADTPDNFQSRRPNTSFCFLDIRSPGLGDTAMYLCATNRAGSTDTQYFGPGTRLTVL.

Comment on this clonotype: This could be a read error, since a much larger clone is one nucleotide away. The chain employs TRBV11-3 and TRBJ2-7; 8 bases map to TRBD2. The CDR3 loop spans 15 amino acids. Germline assignment: CDR1 SGHNT and CDR2 YENEEA. The CDR3 region is CASSAGLAASYEQHF. CDR3 nucleotides: TGTGCCAGCAGCGCCGGACTAGCAGCCTCCTACGAGCAGCACTTC.

Notes on this clonotype: A much bigger clone sits one base away, suggesting this may be a read error. The V call is TRBV6-5, the J call TRBJ1-4; possible D gene TRBD1, 5 bases. Germline V gene sequence: CDR1 MNHEY, CDR2 SVGAGI. The length of the CDR3 is 15 residues. Written as DNA, the CDR3 is TGTGCCAGCAGTTACTCTGGCAGGGTCGATGAAAAACCGTTTTTT. This translates into CASSYSGRVDEKPFF.

The chain couples TRBV20-1 to TRBJ2-2, with 9 bases lining up with TRBD2. Per the germline V gene, CDR1 is DFQATT and CDR2 is SNEGSKA (reference sequence). There are 14 residues in the CDR3. Trimming at V came to 6 bases and at J to 5 bases, leaving 7 bases not matched to a gene. This chain's CDR3 is CSALAGVVTGELFF. CDR3 nucleotide sequence: TGCAGTGCCTTAGCGGGAGTTGTAACCGGGGAGCTGTTTTTT.